A single T cell receptor beta chain is shown here with its context. This sample was included in a study of blood T cell repertoires in COVID-19. About the research overall: Samples taken during acute and convalescent COVID-19 were collected in the United States, Italy and Spain. T cells, B-cell-depleted T cells, or PBMCs provided the cDNA or gDNA that served as material.

Authors' data handling: Scientists estimated how many nucleated cells there were by amplifying reference gene primers. The protocol was immunoSEQ multiplex PCR, while the TCRdb copy is restricted to in-frame clones and leaves out a portion. The D gene and trimming were derived from the DNA, and the V and J assignments and clone size from that table. The sample lists more than 200,000 clones, about 88% occurring once. This CDR3 has 17 amino acids. Germline V gives CDR1 LGHDT, CDR2 YNNKEL (reference sequence). V lost 4 bases to trimming and J lost 0 bases; unmatched junction nucleotides: 3. This TCR derives from a woman in her 40s who had recovered from COVID-19. The V call is TRBV3-1 (or the pseudogene TRBV3-2), the J call TRBJ2-5, with TRBD2 matching 15 bases. The material sequenced was peripheral blood. The CDR3 here is CASSRGLAGGYQETQYF. The DNA for the CDR3 is TGTGCCAGCAGCCGTGGACTAGCGGGAGGGTACCAAGAGACCCAGTACTTC.